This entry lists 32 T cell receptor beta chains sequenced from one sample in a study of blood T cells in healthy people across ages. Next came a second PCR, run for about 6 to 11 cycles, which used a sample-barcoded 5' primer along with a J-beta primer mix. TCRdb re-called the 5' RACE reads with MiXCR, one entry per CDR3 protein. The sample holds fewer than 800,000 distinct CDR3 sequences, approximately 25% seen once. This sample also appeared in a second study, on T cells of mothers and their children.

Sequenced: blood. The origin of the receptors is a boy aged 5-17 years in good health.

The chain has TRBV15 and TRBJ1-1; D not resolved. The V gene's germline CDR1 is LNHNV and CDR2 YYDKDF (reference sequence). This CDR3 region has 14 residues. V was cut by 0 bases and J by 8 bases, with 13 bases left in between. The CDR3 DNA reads TGTGCCACCAGCAGAGATCCAAGGGCACCGGAAGCTTTCTTT. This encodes CATSRDPRAPEAFF.

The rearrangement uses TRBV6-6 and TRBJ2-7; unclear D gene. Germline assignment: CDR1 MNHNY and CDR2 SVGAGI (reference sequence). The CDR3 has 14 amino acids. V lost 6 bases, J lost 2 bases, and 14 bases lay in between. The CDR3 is CASSPERAAYEQYF. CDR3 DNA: TGTGCCAGCAGCCCCGAACGGGCAGCCTACGAGCAGTACTTC.

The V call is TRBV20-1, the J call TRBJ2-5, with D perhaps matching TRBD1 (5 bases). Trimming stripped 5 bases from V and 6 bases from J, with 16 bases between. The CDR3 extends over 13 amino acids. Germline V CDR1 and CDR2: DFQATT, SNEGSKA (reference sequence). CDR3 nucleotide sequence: TGCAGTGCTCCCAGGGCGTGTAGGAAGACCCAGTACTTC. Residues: CSAPRACRKTQYF.

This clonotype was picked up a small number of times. The CDR3 protein is CASSLDPPGGDEQFF. Written as DNA, the CDR3 is TGTGCCAGCAGCTTAGACCCGCCGGGGGGGGATGAGCAGTTCTTC. V and J are TRBV7-3 and TRBJ2-5, with 8 bases identical to TRBD2. The last part of the DNA fits TRBJ2-1 better; the J call may be wrong. Germline CDR1 reads SGHTA; CDR2 reads FQGTGA. CDR3 size: 15 residues.

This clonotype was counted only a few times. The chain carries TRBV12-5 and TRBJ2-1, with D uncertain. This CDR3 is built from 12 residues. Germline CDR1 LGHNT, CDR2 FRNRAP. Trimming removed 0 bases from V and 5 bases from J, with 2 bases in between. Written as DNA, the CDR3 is TGTGCTAGTGGTTTGGTCGACAATGAGCAGTTCTTC. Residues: CASGLVDNEQFF.

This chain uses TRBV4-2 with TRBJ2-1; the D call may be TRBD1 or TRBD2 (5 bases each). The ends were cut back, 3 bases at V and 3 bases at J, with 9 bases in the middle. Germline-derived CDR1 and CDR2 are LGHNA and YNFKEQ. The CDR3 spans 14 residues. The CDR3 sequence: CASSQGTNYNEQFF. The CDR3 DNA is TGTGCCAGCAGCCAGGGGACCAACTACAATGAGCAGTTCTTC.

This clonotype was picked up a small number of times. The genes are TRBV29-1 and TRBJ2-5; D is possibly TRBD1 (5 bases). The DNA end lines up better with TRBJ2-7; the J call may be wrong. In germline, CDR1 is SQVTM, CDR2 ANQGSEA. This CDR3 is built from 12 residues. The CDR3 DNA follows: TGCAGCGTTGTTGACAGAGCCTACGAGCAGTACTTC. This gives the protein CSVVDRAYEQYF.

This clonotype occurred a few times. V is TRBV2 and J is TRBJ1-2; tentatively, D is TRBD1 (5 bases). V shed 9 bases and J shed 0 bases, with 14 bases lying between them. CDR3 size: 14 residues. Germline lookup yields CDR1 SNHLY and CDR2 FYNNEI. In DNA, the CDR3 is TGTGCCAGTCTAGGACACATAGCTAACTATGGCTACACCTTC. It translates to CASLGHIANYGYTF.

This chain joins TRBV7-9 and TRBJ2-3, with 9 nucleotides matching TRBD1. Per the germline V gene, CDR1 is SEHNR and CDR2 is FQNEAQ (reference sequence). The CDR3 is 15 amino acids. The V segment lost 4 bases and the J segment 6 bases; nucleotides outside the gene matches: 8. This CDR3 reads CASSSVGQGEDTQYF. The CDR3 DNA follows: TGTGCCAGCAGCTCAGTGGGACAGGGAGAGGATACGCAGTATTTT. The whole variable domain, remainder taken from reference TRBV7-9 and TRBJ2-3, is DTGVSQNPRHKITKRGQNVTFRCDPISEHNRLYWYRQTLGQGPEFLTYFQNEAQLEKSRLLSDRFSAERPKGSFSTLEIQRTEQGDSAMYLCASSSVGQGEDTQYFGPGTRLTVL.

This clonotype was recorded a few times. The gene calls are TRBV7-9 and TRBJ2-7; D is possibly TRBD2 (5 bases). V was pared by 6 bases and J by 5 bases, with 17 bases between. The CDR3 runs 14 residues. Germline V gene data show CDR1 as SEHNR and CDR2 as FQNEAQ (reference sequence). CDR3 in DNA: TGTGCCAGCAGGGGCCTGACACCTAGCAACGAGCAGTACTTC. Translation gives CASRGLTPSNEQYF. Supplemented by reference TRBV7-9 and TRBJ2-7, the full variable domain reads DTGVSQNPRHKITKRGQNVTFRCDPISEHNRLYWYRQTLGQGPEFLTYFQNEAQLEKSRLLSDRFSAERPKGSFSTLEIQRTEQGDSAMYLCASRGLTPSNEQYFGPGTRLTVT.

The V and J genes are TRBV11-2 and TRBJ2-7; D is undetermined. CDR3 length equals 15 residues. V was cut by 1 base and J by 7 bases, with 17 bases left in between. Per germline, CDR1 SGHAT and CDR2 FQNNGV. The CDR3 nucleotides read TGTGCCAGCAGCTTAGTAGCAGCGAGATTCCGGGAGCAGTACTTC. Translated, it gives CASSLVAARFREQYF. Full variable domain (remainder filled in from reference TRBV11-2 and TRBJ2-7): EAGVAQSPRYKIIEKRQSVAFWCNPISGHATLYWYQQILGQGPKLLIQFQNNGVVDDSQLPKDRFSAERLKGVDSTLKIQPAKLEDSAVYLCASSLVAARFREQYFGPGTRLTVT.

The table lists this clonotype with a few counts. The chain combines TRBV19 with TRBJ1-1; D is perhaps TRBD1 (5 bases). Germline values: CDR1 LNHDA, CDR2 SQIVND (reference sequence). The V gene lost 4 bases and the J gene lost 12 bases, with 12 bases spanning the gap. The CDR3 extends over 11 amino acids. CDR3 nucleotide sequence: TGTGCCAGTAGTACTGGCAGGGTACCTTTCTTT. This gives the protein CASSTGRVPFF.

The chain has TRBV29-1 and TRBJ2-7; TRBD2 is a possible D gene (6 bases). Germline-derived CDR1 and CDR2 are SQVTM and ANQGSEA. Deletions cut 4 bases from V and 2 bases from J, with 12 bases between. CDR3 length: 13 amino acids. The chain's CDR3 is CSVGGSGPYEQYF. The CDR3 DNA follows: TGCAGCGTTGGGGGTAGCGGCCCCTACGAGCAGTACTTC.

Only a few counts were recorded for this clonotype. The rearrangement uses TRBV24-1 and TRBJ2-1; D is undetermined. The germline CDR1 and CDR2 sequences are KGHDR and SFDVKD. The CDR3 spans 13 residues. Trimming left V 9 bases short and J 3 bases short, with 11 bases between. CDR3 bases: TGTGCCACCCAAAAAGACGGCTACAATGAGCAGTTCTTC. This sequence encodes CATQKDGYNEQFF.

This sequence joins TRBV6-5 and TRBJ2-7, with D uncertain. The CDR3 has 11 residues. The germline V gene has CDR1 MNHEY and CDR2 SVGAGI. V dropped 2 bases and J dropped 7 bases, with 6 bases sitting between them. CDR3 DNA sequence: TGTGCCAGCAGTTACCTTCGAGAGCAGTACTTC. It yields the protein CASSYLREQYF.

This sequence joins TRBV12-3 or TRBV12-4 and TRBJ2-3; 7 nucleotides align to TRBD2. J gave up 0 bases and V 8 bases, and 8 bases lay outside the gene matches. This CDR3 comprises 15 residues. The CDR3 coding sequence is TGTGCCAGCGGCATAGCGGGTCCTAGCACAGATACGCAGTATTTT. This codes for CASGIAGPSTDTQYF.

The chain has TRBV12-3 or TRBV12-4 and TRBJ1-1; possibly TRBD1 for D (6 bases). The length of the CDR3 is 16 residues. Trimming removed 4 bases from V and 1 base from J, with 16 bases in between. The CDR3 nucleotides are TGTGCCAGCAGTTACGACCAGACAGGCCGGAACACTGAAGCTTTCTTT. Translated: CASSYDQTGRNTEAFF.

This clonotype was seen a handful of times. CDR3 DNA sequence: TGTGCCAGCAGTCAGGGCGGGGCTAGTCGGGAAAAACTGTTTTTT. Translation gives CASSQGGASREKLFF. The rearrangement uses TRBV12-3 or TRBV12-4 and TRBJ1-4, with D possibly matching TRBD1 (5 bases). The CDR3 spans 15 residues. Trimming removed 5 bases at V and 8 bases at J, with 18 bases between.

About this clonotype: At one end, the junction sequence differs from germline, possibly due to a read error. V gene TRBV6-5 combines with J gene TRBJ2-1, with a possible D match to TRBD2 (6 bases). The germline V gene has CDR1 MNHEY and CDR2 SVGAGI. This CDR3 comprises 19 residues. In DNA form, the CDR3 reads TGTGCCAGTAGTTACTCGACGGGAGAGTTCGAGGAGTCCTACAATGAGCAGTTCTTC. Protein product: CASSYSTGEFEESYNEQFF.

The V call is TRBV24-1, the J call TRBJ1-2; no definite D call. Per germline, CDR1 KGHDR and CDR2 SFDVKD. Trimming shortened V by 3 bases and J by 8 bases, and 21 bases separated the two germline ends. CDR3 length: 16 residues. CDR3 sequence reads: CATSDTYDGDTRGYTF. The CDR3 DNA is TGTGCCACCAGTGATACCTATGACGGCGATACTAGGGGCTACACCTTC.

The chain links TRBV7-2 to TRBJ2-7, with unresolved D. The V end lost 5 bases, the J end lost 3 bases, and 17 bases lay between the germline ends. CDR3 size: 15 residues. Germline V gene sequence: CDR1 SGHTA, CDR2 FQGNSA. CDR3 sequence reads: CASSVLLGTNYEQYF. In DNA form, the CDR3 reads TGTGCCAGCAGCGTCCTACTCGGAACCAACTACGAGCAGTACTTC.

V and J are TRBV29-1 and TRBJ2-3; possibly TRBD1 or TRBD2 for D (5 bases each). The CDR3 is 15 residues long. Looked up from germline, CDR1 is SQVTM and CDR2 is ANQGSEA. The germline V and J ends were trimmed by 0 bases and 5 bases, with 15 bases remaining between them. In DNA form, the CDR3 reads TGCAGCGTTGAAGAATCGGGGCACTCCGGAGATACGCAGTATTTT. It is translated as CSVEESGHSGDTQYF.

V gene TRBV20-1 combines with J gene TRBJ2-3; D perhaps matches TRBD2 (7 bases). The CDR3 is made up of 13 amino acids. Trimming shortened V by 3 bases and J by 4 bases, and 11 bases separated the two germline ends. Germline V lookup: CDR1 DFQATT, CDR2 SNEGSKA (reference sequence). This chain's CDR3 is CSARWEGADTQYF. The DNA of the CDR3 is TGCAGTGCTAGGTGGGAGGGGGCAGATACGCAGTATTTT.

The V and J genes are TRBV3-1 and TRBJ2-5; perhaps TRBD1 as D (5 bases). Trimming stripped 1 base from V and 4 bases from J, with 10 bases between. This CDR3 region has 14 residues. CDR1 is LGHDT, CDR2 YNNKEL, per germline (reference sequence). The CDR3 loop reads CASSQGSRVETQYF. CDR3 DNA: TGTGCCAGCAGCCAAGGATCCAGGGTAGAGACCCAGTACTTC.

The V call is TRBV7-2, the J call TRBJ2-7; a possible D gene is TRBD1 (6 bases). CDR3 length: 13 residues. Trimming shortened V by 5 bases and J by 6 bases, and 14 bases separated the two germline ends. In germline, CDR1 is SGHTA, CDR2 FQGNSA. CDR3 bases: TGTGCCAGCAGCCCCCAGGGGACGGGCGAGCAGTACTTC. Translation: CASSPQGTGEQYF.

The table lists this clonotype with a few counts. The CDR3 coding sequence is TGTGCCAGCAGCCAAGATCGGCTAGCGGGAGGGCCGTGGGGCACAGATACGCAGTATTTT. It codes for CASSQDRLAGGPWGTDTQYF. The chain has TRBV4-2 and TRBJ2-3, with TRBD2 matching over 12 bases. The V segment lost 0 bases and the J segment 1 base; nucleotides outside the gene matches: 11. The CDR3 contains 20 residues. Germline values: CDR1 LGHNA, CDR2 YNFKEQ.

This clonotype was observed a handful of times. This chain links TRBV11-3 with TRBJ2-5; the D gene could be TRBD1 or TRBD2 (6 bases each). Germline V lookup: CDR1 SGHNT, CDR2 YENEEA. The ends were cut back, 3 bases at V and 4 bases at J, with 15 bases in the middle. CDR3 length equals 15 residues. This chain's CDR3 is CASSFLEGERETQYF. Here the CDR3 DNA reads TGTGCCAGCAGCTTTCTGGAGGGGGAGAGAGAGACCCAGTACTTC. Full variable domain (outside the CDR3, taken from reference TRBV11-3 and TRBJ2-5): EAGVVQSPRYKIIEKKQPVAFWCNPISGHNTLYWYLQNLGQGPELLIRYENEEAVDDSQLPKDRFSAERLKGVDSTLKIQPAELGDSAVYLCASSFLEGERETQYFGPGTRLLVL.

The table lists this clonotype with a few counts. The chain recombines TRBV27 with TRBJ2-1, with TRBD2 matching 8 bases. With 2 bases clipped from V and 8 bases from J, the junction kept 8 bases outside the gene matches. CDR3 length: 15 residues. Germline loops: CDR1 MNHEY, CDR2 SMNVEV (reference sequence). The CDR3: CASSLDGGGGDEQFF. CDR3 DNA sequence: TGTGCCAGCAGTTTAGACGGGGGGGGCGGAGATGAGCAGTTCTTC.

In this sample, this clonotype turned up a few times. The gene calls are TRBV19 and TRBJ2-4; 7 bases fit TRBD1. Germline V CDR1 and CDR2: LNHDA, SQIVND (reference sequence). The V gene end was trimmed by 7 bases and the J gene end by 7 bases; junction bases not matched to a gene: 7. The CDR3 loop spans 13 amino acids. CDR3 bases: TGTGCCAGTATGAGGCAGGGGGAGAACATTCAGTACTTC. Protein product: CASMRQGENIQYF.

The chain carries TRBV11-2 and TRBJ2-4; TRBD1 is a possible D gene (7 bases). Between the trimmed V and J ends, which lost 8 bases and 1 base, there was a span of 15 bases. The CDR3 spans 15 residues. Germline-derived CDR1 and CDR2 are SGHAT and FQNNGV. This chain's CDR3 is CASSRGDFAKNIQYF. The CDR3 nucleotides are TGTGCCAGCTCCAGGGGGGATTTTGCCAAAAACATTCAGTACTTC.

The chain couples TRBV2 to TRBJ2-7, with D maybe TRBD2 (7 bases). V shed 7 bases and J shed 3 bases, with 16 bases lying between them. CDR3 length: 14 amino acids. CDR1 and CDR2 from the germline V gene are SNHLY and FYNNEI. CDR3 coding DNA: TGTGCCAGCACAGGCAGGGGAGGGGACTACGAGCAGTACTTC. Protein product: CASTGRGGDYEQYF.

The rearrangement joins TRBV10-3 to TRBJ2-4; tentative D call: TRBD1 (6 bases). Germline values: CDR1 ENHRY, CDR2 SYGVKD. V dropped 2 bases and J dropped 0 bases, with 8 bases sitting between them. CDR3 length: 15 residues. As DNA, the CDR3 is TGTGCCATCAGTGAGGACAGGAAAGCCAAAAACATTCAGTACTTC. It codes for CAISEDRKAKNIQYF.